These 24 T cell receptor beta chains originate from one sample sequenced in a study of blood T cell repertoires in COVID-19. Some clones are missing from TCRdb's copy, which holds only in-frame ones; the method was immunoSEQ multiplex PCR. Of 95,000 to 150,000 clones in the sample, around 81% were seen once. The material sequenced was peripheral blood. These receptors originate from a woman between 50 and 59 years old with acute or convalescent COVID-19.

This chain links TRBV2 with TRBJ1-5; possible D gene TRBD1, 5 bases. Trimming took 5 bases from V and 9 from J, leaving 20 bases between them. Germline loops: CDR1 SNHLY, CDR2 FYNNEI. The CDR3 extends over 15 amino acids. This CDR3 reads CASSLSDTTVAPQHF. The CDR3 DNA is TGTGCCAGCAGTTTGTCGGACACAACGGTGGCGCCCCAGCATTTT.

In its sample, this clone was seen a few times. The chain combines TRBV15 with TRBJ1-1, with 7 nucleotides matching TRBD1. The CDR3 sequence is 16 residues long. The V gene's germline CDR1 is LNHNV and CDR2 YYDKDF (reference sequence). J was trimmed by 1 base and V by 3 bases; bases with no gene match: 8. The CDR3 protein is CATSRTKTGRNTEAFF. DNA for the CDR3: TGTGCCACCAGCAGGACTAAGACAGGGCGGAACACTGAAGCTTTCTTT.

The chain is built from TRBV6-6 and TRBJ2-5; 10 bases fit TRBD2. Germline loops: CDR1 MNHNY, CDR2 SVGAGI (reference sequence). The V and J ends lost 6 bases and 5 bases, in that order; junction bases with no gene match: 9. The CDR3 is 15 residues long. CDR3 DNA sequence: TGTGCCAGCAGCCAACAGCGGGGGGGCTTGGAGACCCAGTACTTC. It codes for CASSQQRGGLETQYF.

The gene calls are TRBV6-5 and TRBJ1-2, with D hard to call. This CDR3 is built from 11 residues. V lost 4 bases to trimming and J lost 7 bases, with 7 bases between them. Germline V lookup: CDR1 MNHEY, CDR2 SVGAGI. The CDR3 reads CASSSDFGYTF. In nucleotides, the CDR3 is TGTGCCAGCAGTTCGGACTTTGGCTACACCTTC.

Remarks on this clone: The sample contains more than one DNA sequence encoding this CDR3. This chain links TRBV7-8 with TRBJ1-5, with no clear D. The germline CDR1 and CDR2 sequences are SGHVS and FQNEAQ. Trimming removed 1 base from V and 1 base from J, with 11 bases in between. The CDR3 runs to 16 residues. The CDR3: CASSLERSRSNQPQHF. For the CDR3, the DNA is TGTGCCAGCAGCTTAGAACGATCTAGGAGCAATCAGCCCCAGCATTTT.

This clone was seen only a few times. This chain joins TRBV19 and TRBJ1-2; D may be TRBD1 (5 bases). The CDR3 contains 14 residues. The germline gives CDR1 LNHDA, CDR2 SQIVND (reference sequence). Deletions cut 7 bases from V and 1 base from J, with 13 bases between. CDR3 sequence reads: CASKEGRRNYGYTF. The CDR3 nucleotides are TGTGCCAGTAAGGAGGGGCGCCGTAACTATGGCTACACCTTC. Full variable domain (rest looked up from reference TRBV19 and TRBJ1-2): DGGITQSPKYLFRKEGQNVTLSCEQNLNHDAMYWYRQDPGQGLRLIYYSQIVNDFQKGDIAEGYSVSREKKESFPLTVTSAQKNPTAFYLCASKEGRRNYGYTFGSGTRLTVV.

A few counts support this clone. The identical CDR3 is also encoded by other nucleotide sequences in the sample. The J gene is TRBJ1-4, the V gene TRBV5-1; 8 bases are shared with TRBD1. V lost 0 bases and J lost 7; bases outside the gene matches: 11. In germline, CDR1 is SGHRS, CDR2 YFSETQ. The CDR3 runs 17 residues. The CDR3 DNA reads TGCGCCAGCAGCTTGGGTGGGACAGGAGGAGGTAGTGAAAAACTGTTTTTT. Encoded protein: CASSLGGTGGGSEKLFF.

The chain uses TRBV5-1 and TRBJ2-3; TRBD2 aligns across 10 bases. Trimming took 4 bases from V and 4 from J; bases not matched to a gene: 6. Germline values: CDR1 SGHRS, CDR2 YFSETQ. This CDR3 is 15 amino acids long. CDR3 nucleotides: TGCGCCAGCAGCGGGGGGACTAGCGTAGCAGATACGCAGTATTTT. It translates to CASSGGTSVADTQYF.

This rearrangement joins TRBV7-8 to TRBJ1-1; no reliable D call. V was trimmed by 3 bases and J by 2 bases, leaving 4 bases between them. CDR3 size: 12 residues. Germline values: CDR1 SGHVS, CDR2 FQNEAQ. CDR3 nucleotide sequence: TGTGCCAGCAGCTTTTCAAACACTGAAGCTTTCTTT. It codes for CASSFSNTEAFF.

The rearrangement links TRBV19 to TRBJ2-7; tentative D call: TRBD1 (5 bases). Germline V gene lookup returns CDR1 LNHDA and CDR2 SQIVND (reference sequence). The CDR3 totals 15 residues. V lost 1 base to trimming and J lost 3 bases, with 13 bases between them. CDR3 amino acids: CASSIGGAGVYEQYF. The DNA of the CDR3 is TGTGCCAGTAGTATAGGGGGCGCTGGGGTCTACGAGCAGTACTTC.

This clone was detected a few times. This chain connects TRBV7-9 to TRBJ2-7, with 8 bases aligning to TRBD1. Germline CDR1 SEHNR, CDR2 FQNEAQ (reference sequence). The CDR3 length is 13 residues. V was pared by 5 bases and J by 7 bases, with 7 bases of the junction left unmatched. The CDR3 DNA is TGTGCCAGCAGCCGGGACAGGAAAGGGGAGCAGTACTTC. It translates to CASSRDRKGEQYF.

The chain carries TRBV4-1 and TRBJ1-5, with 8 bases identical to TRBD1. The CDR3 loop spans 15 amino acids. Unmatched junction bases numbered 5, after V lost 5 bases and J lost 2 bases. Germline CDR1 and CDR2: MGHRA and YSYEKL. The CDR3 region is CASSGDRGGNQPQHF. DNA for the CDR3: TGCGCCAGCAGCGGTGACAGGGGAGGCAATCAGCCCCAGCATTTT.

There are a few counts of this clone. This chain uses TRBV3-1 (or the pseudogene TRBV3-2) with TRBJ1-1; 8 bases match TRBD1. There are 16 residues in the CDR3. Unmatched junction bases numbered 11, after V lost 2 bases and J lost 6 bases. Looked up from germline, CDR1 is LGHDT and CDR2 is YNNKEL (reference sequence). The CDR3 reads CASSQSRTGWVAEAFF. The CDR3 coding sequence is TGTGCCAGCAGCCAATCCCGGACAGGGTGGGTCGCTGAAGCTTTCTTT.

The chain joins TRBV12-2 to TRBJ2-3; TRBD2 is the table's D call, not checked against the DNA. TRBV12-2 is given as a pseudogene. The CDR3 length is 19 residues. DNA of the CDR3: TGTGCAAGTCGCTCCCCTAGTCCGGGGGTAGGGAATAGCACAGATACGCAGTATTTT. Residues: CASRSPSPGVGNSTDTQYF.

This clone was counted a few times. In nucleotides, the CDR3 is TGTGCCAGCATGGGGCAGGGGGAGGCACAGCCCCAGCATTTT. Translation gives CASMGQGEAQPQHF. The V call is TRBV28, the J call TRBJ1-5; 7 bases match TRBD1. V shed 7 bases and J 7 bases; nucleotides not matched to a gene: 10. Per germline, CDR1 MDHEN and CDR2 SYDVKM. The CDR3 runs 14 residues.

CDR3 loop: CASSLETGRNYGYTF. For the CDR3, the DNA is TGCGCCAGCAGCTTGGAGACAGGCCGCAACTATGGCTACACCTTC. This sequence joins TRBV5-1 and TRBJ1-2; weak D call: TRBD1 (6 bases). The V gene lost 0 bases and the J gene lost 2 bases, with 11 bases spanning the gap. The CDR3 has 15 amino acids. CDR1 and CDR2 (germline): SGHRS, YFSETQ.

This clone was recorded only once. The J gene is TRBJ1-5, the V gene TRBV19, with D tentatively TRBD1 (5 bases). V was pared by 2 bases and J by 5 bases, with 13 bases between. Germline CDR1 and CDR2: LNHDA and SQIVND (reference sequence). This CDR3 spans 15 amino acids. This chain's CDR3 is CASSISAGLYQPQHF. CDR3 bases: TGTGCCAGTAGTATATCCGCGGGGCTCTATCAGCCCCAGCATTTT.

This clone has more than one count but fewer than ten. The genes are TRBV19 and TRBJ1-5; D is possibly TRBD1 (5 bases). Trimming left V 3 bases short and J 0 bases short, with 9 bases between. The CDR3 length is 15 residues. Germline loops: CDR1 LNHDA, CDR2 SQIVND (reference sequence). The chain's CDR3 is CASSMTDHSNQPQHF. CDR3 DNA sequence: TGTGCCAGTAGTATGACAGACCATAGCAATCAGCCCCAGCATTTT.

V and J are TRBV6-6 and TRBJ2-3; the match to TRBD2 covers 14 bases. V dropped 5 bases and J dropped 3; count of bases not matched to a gene: 7. CDR3 size: 17 residues. Germline loops: CDR1 MNHNY, CDR2 SVGAGI (reference sequence). CDR3 coding DNA: TGTGCCAGCAGTCCCCGACTAGCGGGGGGGCAAACAGATACGCAGTATTTT. It codes for CASSPRLAGGQTDTQYF.

The V and J genes are TRBV19 and TRBJ1-1, with a tentative D call TRBD1 (5 bases). The CDR3 spans 12 residues. The V gene lost 7 bases and the J gene lost 2 bases, with 8 bases spanning the gap. Germline CDR1 is LNHDA and CDR2 is SQIVND (reference sequence). For the CDR3, the DNA is TGTGCCAGTAATAGGGGAAACACTGAAGCTTTCTTT. It specifies CASNRGNTEAFF.

The V and J genes are TRBV6-5 and TRBJ1-4, with no clear D. From germline, CDR1 is MNHEY and CDR2 SVGAGI. The CDR3 spans 14 residues. Trimming cost V 8 bases and J 8 bases, with 18 bases left between them. In DNA, the CDR3 is TGTGCCAGCGACGACCGAGGGATGGGGGAAAAACTGTTTTTT. Translated, it gives CASDDRGMGEKLFF.

The gene calls are TRBV2 and TRBJ2-6; the match to TRBD1 covers 10 bases. Germline V gene lookup returns CDR1 SNHLY and CDR2 FYNNEI. After removal of 6 bases from V and 1 base from J, the junction contained 6 bases not matched to a gene. The CDR3 totals 17 residues. CDR3 in amino acids: CASSGGQGYSGANVLTF. CDR3 in DNA: TGTGCCAGCAGCGGGGGACAGGGGTATTCTGGGGCCAACGTCCTGACTTTC.

This clone came up once. The rearrangement links TRBV9 to TRBJ2-7; D is possibly TRBD1 (6 bases). Trimming removed 0 bases from V and 3 bases from J, with 13 bases in between. The CDR3 loop spans 15 amino acids. Germline CDR1 SGDLS, CDR2 YYNGEE. The CDR3 spells CASSVASGRGYEQYF. The CDR3 DNA is TGTGCCAGCAGCGTAGCTTCTGGCAGGGGCTACGAGCAGTACTTC.

This chain links TRBV21-1 with TRBJ2-7; TRBD2 is the table's D call and was not checked against the DNA. TRBV21-1 is shown as a pseudogene. The CDR3 covers 14 residues. CDR3 amino acids: CASTTPGGDYEQYF. The CDR3 DNA reads TGTGCCAGCACCACGCCGGGAGGGGACTACGAGCAGTACTTC.